The clone carrying this T cell receptor (beta chain) was found many times. Its antigen is as yet unknown. Reverse transcription of all isolated RNA meant that expressed TCRB transcripts were sequenced. The method was immunoSEQ multiplex PCR; TCRdb's version includes in-frame clones alone and lacks a portion of them. The table includes approximately 170,000 clones, approximately 7.8% detected once. The data derive from a study of beta chain features in type 1 diabetes. The study, taken as a whole, reports: More deletions and fewer insertions at VDJ junctions were seen in type 1 diabetes patients. Type 1 diabetes patients showed a moderate but significant shortening of TCRB CDR3s in all four CD4+ subsets. Sequencing from cDNA could over-represent high-TCR-expressing cells.

The CDR3 loop spans 14 amino acids. Looked up from germline, CDR1 is SEHNR and CDR2 is FQNEAQ (reference sequence). V was trimmed by 1 base and J by 4 bases, leaving 10 bases between them. The rearrangement links TRBV7-9 to TRBJ1-1; no firm D call. This clonotype was sampled from a woman between 35 and 50 years old with type 1 diabetes. The material sequenced was central memory CD4+ T cells from blood. CDR3 sequence: CASSLGGRSTEAFF. The CDR3 DNA follows: TGTGCCAGCAGCTTAGGTGGCCGGAGCACTGAAGCTTTCTTT.